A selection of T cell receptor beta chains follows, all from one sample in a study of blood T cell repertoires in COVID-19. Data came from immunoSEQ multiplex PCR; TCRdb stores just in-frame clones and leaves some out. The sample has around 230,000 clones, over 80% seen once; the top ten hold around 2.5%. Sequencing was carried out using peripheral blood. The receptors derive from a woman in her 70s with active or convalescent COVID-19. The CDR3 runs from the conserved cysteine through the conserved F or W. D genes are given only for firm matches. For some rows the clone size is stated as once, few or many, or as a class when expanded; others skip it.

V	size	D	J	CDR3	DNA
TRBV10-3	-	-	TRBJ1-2	CATYEQGRDYGYTF	TGTGCCACCTACGAACAGGGACGTGACTATGGCTACACCTTC
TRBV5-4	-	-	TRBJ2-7	CASSAFGGEVSEQYF	TGTGCCAGCAGCGCCTTCGGCGGTGAGGTTTCCGAGCAGTACTTC
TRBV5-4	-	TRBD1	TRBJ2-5	CASSWDRGNRETQYF	TGTGCCAGCAGCTGGGACAGGGGGAATAGGGAGACCCAGTACTTC
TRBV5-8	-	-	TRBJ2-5	CASSLTGLQETQYF	TGTGCCAGCAGCTTGACAGGCCTTCAAGAGACCCAGTACTTC
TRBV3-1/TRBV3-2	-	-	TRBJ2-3	CASSHTRDTQYF	TGTGCCAGCAGCCACACTAGGGATACGCAGTATTTT
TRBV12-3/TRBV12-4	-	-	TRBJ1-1	CAMTAGMNTEAFF	TGTGCCATGACGGCAGGGATGAACACTGAAGCTTTCTTT
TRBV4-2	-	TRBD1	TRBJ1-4	CASSQSRQGGDQKLFF	TGTGCCAGCAGCCAATCCAGACAGGGCGGCGACCAAAAACTGTTTTTT
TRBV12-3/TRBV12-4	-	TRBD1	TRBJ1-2	CASSTGTGLGYTF	TGTGCCAGCAGCACCGGGACAGGGCTCGGCTACACCTTC
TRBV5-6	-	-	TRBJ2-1	CASSYPRVFHNEQFF	TGTGCCAGCAGCTACCCTAGAGTCTTCCACAATGAGCAGTTCTTC
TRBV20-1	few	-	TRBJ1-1	CSASFGQLNTEAFF	TGCAGTGCTAGTTTTGGACAGCTGAACACTGAAGCTTTCTTT
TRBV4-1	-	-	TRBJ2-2	CASSQFSPTGELFF	TGCGCCAGCAGCCAATTTAGTCCCACCGGGGAGCTGTTTTTT